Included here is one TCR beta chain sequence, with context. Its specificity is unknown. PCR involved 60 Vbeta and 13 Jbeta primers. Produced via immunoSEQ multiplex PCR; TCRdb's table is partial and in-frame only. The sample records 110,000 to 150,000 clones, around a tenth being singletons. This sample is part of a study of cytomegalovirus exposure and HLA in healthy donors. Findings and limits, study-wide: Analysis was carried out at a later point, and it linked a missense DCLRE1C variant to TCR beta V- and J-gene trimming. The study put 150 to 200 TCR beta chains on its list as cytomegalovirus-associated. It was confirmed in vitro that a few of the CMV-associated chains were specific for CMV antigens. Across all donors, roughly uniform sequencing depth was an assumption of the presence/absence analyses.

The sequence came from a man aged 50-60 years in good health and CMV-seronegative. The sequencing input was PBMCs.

CDR3 protein: CAWRGLGTDNSPLHF. CDR3 sequence (DNA): TGTGCCTGGAGGGGTCTCGGGACAGACAATTCACCCCTCCACTTT. V gene TRBV30 combines with J gene TRBJ1-6; 7 nucleotides align to TRBD1. V lost 3 bases and J lost 7; bases outside the gene matches: 9. CDR1 GTSNPN and CDR2 SVGIG come from the germline V gene (reference sequence). There are 15 residues in the CDR3.